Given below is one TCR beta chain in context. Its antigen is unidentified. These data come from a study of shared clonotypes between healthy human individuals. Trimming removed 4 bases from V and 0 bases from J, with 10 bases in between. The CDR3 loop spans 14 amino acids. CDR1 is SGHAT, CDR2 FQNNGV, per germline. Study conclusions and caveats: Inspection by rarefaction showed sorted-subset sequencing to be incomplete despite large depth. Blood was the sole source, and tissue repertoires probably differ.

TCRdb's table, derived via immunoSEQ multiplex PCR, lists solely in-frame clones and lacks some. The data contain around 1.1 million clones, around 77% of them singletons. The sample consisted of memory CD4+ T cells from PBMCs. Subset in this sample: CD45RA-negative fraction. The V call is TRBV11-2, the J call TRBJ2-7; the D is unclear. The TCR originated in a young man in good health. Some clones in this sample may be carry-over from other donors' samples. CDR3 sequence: CASSSALTSYEQYF. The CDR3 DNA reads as TGTGCCAGCAGCTCGGCCCTCACCTCCTACGAGCAGTACTTC.